The present T cell receptor beta chain was sequenced within a study of T cell changes during pregnancy in multiple sclerosis. The table came from immunoSEQ multiplex PCR; TCRdb's copy has only in-frame clones and leaves some out. Among 65,000 to 85,000 clones, 90% to 95% were seen once, and the ten largest hold 1.4%. Trimming left V 3 bases short and J 1 base short, with 15 bases between. CDR3 length: 16 residues. Germline V lookup: CDR1 KGHSH, CDR2 LQKENI. The sequencing here drew on peripheral blood, taken in the second trimester of pregnancy. The V gene is TRBV18, the J gene TRBJ1-1; D gene ambiguous. The source of this sequence is a female donor with multiple sclerosis, enrolled in a pregnancy study. In DNA form, the CDR3 reads TGTGCCAGCTCACCCAGACCCCAGGAAACGAACACTGAAGCTTTCTTT. Translating gives CASSPRPQETNTEAFF.